This entry lists 21 T cell receptor beta chains sequenced from one sample in a study of breast tumors, draining lymph nodes, adjacent tissues. TCRdb recomputed calls from the multiplex PCR reads with MiXCR, one row per CDR3 protein. The sample carries some 65,000 distinct CDR3 sequences, 40% to 45% recorded once. Sequencing was done on a sample of breast tumor tissue. The receptors originated from a female donor with breast cancer. Some clones in this sample may be carry-over from other donors' samples.

This clonotype was seen at least ten times. V gene TRBV19 combines with J gene TRBJ2-7; D is possibly TRBD2 (5 bases). In germline, CDR1 is LNHDA, CDR2 SQIVND (reference sequence). Trimming removed 8 bases from V and 2 bases from J, with 19 bases in between. The length of the CDR3 is 15 residues. CDR3 region: CASRVSGMNAYEQYF. The CDR3 DNA follows: TGTGCCAGTCGAGTTTCCGGGATGAATGCCTACGAGCAGTACTTC. Together with reference TRBV19 and TRBJ2-7, the CDR3 gives the full variable domain: DGGITQSPKYLFRKEGQNVTLSCEQNLNHDAMYWYRQDPGQGLRLIYYSQIVNDFQKGDIAEGYSVSREKKESFPLTVTSAQKNPTAFYLCASRVSGMNAYEQYFGPGTRLTVT.

This clonotype was recorded only once. The chain uses TRBV2 and TRBJ1-3; D uncertain. The CDR3 covers 12 residues. Per germline, CDR1 SNHLY and CDR2 FYNNEI. V lost 8 bases to trimming and J lost 0 bases, with 5 bases between them. The CDR3 DNA sequence: TGTGCCAGCGATAGCTCTGGAAACACCATATATTTT. Amino acids: CASDSSGNTIYF. The variable domain in full, with the rest retrieved from reference TRBV2 and TRBJ1-3, is EPEVTQTPSHQVTQMGQEVILRCVPISNHLYFYWYRQILGQKVEFLVSFYNNEISEKSEIFDDQFSVERPDGSNFTLKIRSTKLEDSAMYFCASDSSGNTIYFGEGSWLTVV.

This clonotype was counted many times. The chain combines TRBV27 with TRBJ2-2; TRBD1 matches 8 bases. Germline CDR1 reads MNHEY; CDR2 reads SMNVEV (reference sequence). The CDR3 spans 15 residues. Trimming removed 4 bases from V and 6 bases from J; junction bases left unmatched: 7. DNA of the CDR3: TGTGCCAGCAGTTGGCAGGACAGGGTCGCCGGGGAGCTGTTTTTT. It yields the protein CASSWQDRVAGELFF.

This clonotype was detected many times. The J gene is TRBJ1-4, the V gene TRBV11-3; D is unresolved. V gave up 5 bases and J gave up 4 bases, with 14 bases separating them. Germline values: CDR1 SGHNT, CDR2 YENEEA. The CDR3 is 15 amino acids. CDR3 residues: CASSPRAGLNEKLFF. In nucleotides, the CDR3 is TGTGCCAGCAGCCCCCGGGCGGGCCTTAATGAAAAACTGTTTTTT.

This clonotype was counted a few times. CDR3 amino acids: CASSIKRAGLDEQFF. For the CDR3, the DNA is TGTGCCAGCAGCATAAAGCGGGCGGGCCTTGATGAGCAGTTCTTC. V is TRBV5-5 and J is TRBJ2-1, with a possible D match to TRBD2 (6 bases). The CDR3 has 15 residues. V dropped 4 bases and J dropped 8 bases, with 19 bases sitting between them. Germline CDR1 SGHKS, CDR2 YYEKEE (reference sequence).

Concerning this clonotype itself: A much larger clone differs from this one at a single base, so this may be a read error. This is likely a read error, given that the CDR3 carries no conserved phenylalanine or tryptophan at its end. This chain's CDR3 is CASSFLPPYEQYL. In DNA form, the CDR3 reads TGTGCCAGCAGTTTCCTCCCCCCCTACGAGCAGTACCTC. The chain joins TRBV28 to TRBJ2-7; no firm D call. V gave up 3 bases and J gave up 2 bases, with 8 bases separating them. Germline V gene lookup returns CDR1 MDHEN and CDR2 SYDVKM. This CDR3 has 13 amino acids.

This clonotype was observed once. The rearrangement links TRBV20-1 to TRBJ2-7; D unresolved. V lost 7 bases to trimming and J lost 6 bases, with 7 bases between them. This CDR3 contains 9 residues. Germline CDR1 DFQATT, CDR2 SNEGSKA (reference sequence). CDR3 amino acids: CSGGFEQYF. DNA of the CDR3: TGCAGTGGGGGATTCGAGCAGTACTTC.

CDR3 DNA sequence: TGTGCCAGCAACCCCTCTACTAGCGGTTTTTATGAGCAGTTCTTC. Its translation is CASNPSTSGFYEQFF. The V gene is TRBV7-9, the J gene TRBJ2-1, with 8 bases identical to TRBD2. V lost 7 bases to trimming and J lost 8 bases; unmatched junction nucleotides: 13. CDR1 and CDR2 (germline): SEHNR, FQNEAQ (reference sequence). There are 15 residues in the CDR3.

The chain carries TRBV14 and TRBJ2-5; D possibly corresponds to TRBD2 (6 bases). Trimming cost V 2 bases and J 5 bases, with 24 bases left between them. The length of the CDR3 is 18 residues. Germline loops: CDR1 SGHDN, CDR2 FVKESK. As DNA, the CDR3 is TGTGCCAGCAGCCAAAGGGACTGGGGGAGGCTGCCATGGGAGACCCAGTACTTC. Translation: CASSQRDWGRLPWETQYF.

This clonotype was recorded at least ten times. V gene TRBV5-6 combines with J gene TRBJ1-2; D is ambiguous. V lost 0 bases and J 3 bases, leaving 21 bases between the germline ends. The V gene's germline CDR1 is SGHDT and CDR2 YYEEEE. This CDR3 spans 18 amino acids. CDR3 amino acids: CASSLGHATPNIDYGYTF. In DNA form, the CDR3 reads TGTGCCAGCAGCTTGGGGCACGCGACCCCTAACATCGACTATGGCTACACCTTC. Supplemented by reference TRBV5-6 and TRBJ1-2, the full variable domain reads DAGVTQSPTHLIKTRGQQVTLRCSPKSGHDTVSWYQQALGQGPQFIFQYYEEEERQRGNFPDRFSGHQFPNYSSELNVNALLLGDSALYLCASSLGHATPNIDYGYTFGSGTRLTVV.

This clonotype was detected ten times or more. CDR3 coding DNA: TGTGCCAGCAGCGTAGCTACGGGACAGCAAGAGACCCAGTACTTC. Translated: CASSVATGQQETQYF. The V call is TRBV9, the J call TRBJ2-5; 7 bases agree with TRBD1. This CDR3 comprises 15 residues. V dropped 0 bases and J dropped 2; count of bases not matched to a gene: 4. Germline V CDR1 and CDR2: SGDLS, YYNGEE.

This clonotype was observed many times. This sequence joins TRBV2 and TRBJ2-3; D might be TRBD1 (5 bases). V was cut by 5 bases and J by 7 bases, with 13 bases left in between. The length of the CDR3 is 13 residues. CDR1 is SNHLY and CDR2 is FYNNEI in the germline V gene. For the CDR3, the DNA is TGTGCCAGCAGTCGAACGACAGACAATACGCAGTATTTT. It is translated as CASSRTTDNTQYF.

The rearrangement joins TRBV9 to TRBJ2-1; D remains ambiguous. Trimming removed 3 bases at V and 10 bases at J, with 14 bases between. The germline V gene encodes CDR1 SGDLS and CDR2 YYNGEE. The CDR3 runs 13 residues. Here the CDR3 reads CASSEWTDWEQFF. CDR3 nucleotides: TGTGCCAGCAGCGAGTGGACCGACTGGGAGCAGTTCTTC.

This clonotype was counted ten times or more. The rearrangement links TRBV20-1 to TRBJ2-7, with a possible D match to TRBD1 (6 bases). Per germline, CDR1 DFQATT and CDR2 SNEGSKA (reference sequence). Trimming took off 2 bases at V and 4 bases at J, with 18 bases between the two ends. The CDR3 is made up of 15 amino acids. As DNA, the CDR3 is TGCAGTGCTAGATTAGCAGGTGGGCAGGGGTACGAGCAGTACTTC. The encoded protein is CSARLAGGQGYEQYF.

The chain employs TRBV20-1 and TRBJ1-5; 7 bases agree with TRBD1. The CDR3 length is 15 residues. With 5 bases clipped from V and 0 bases from J, the junction kept 7 bases outside the gene matches. Germline V lookup: CDR1 DFQATT, CDR2 SNEGSKA (reference sequence). This chain's CDR3 is CSAPLDRNSNQPQHF. DNA of the CDR3: TGCAGTGCTCCCCTGGACAGGAATAGCAATCAGCCCCAGCATTTT.

Points on this clonotype: One end of the junction is discordant with germline, which a read error may explain. This chain connects TRBV5-1 to TRBJ1-6; weak D call: TRBD1 (5 bases). CDR3 length: 17 residues. CDR1 SGHRS and CDR2 YFSETQ come from the germline V gene. CDR3 sequence: CASSVVRDGPWGSPLHF. CDR3 coding DNA: TGTGCCAGCAGCGTAGTAAGGGACGGTCCATGGGGTTCACCCCTCCACTTT.

This clonotype was counted at least ten times. The chain is built from TRBV9 and TRBJ1-2; D is unresolved. The V gene's germline CDR1 is SGDLS and CDR2 YYNGEE. The CDR3 length is 13 residues. The ends were cut back, 1 base at V and 4 bases at J, with 8 bases in the middle. CDR3 residues: CASSVTDGYGYTF. DNA of the CDR3: TGTGCCAGCAGCGTAACCGACGGCTATGGCTACACCTTC.

The chain uses TRBV24-1 and TRBJ2-3; either TRBD1 or TRBD2 may supply D (6 bases each). In germline, CDR1 is KGHDR, CDR2 SFDVKD. The CDR3 spans 14 residues. The V gene lost 1 base and the J gene lost 7 bases, with 11 bases spanning the gap. CDR3 nucleotides: TGTGCCACCAGTGATTTAACGGGGGCGAATACGCAGTATTTT. Protein sequence: CATSDLTGANTQYF.

Turning to this clonotype: This may come from a read error, since a much larger clone is one base off. No DNA is shown, since the ends of the CDR3 on it are uncertain; the CDR3 is the one TCRdb lists. This sequence joins TRBV9 and TRBJ2-7; whether TRBD1, the table's D call, matches the DNA was not checked. The CDR3 extends over 14 residues, inclusive of both ends. The V gene's germline CDR1 is SGDLS and CDR2 YYNGEE. The CDR3 loop is CASSVAPGICEQSF.

Many counts were recorded for this clonotype. The rearrangement links TRBV30 to TRBJ1-2, with no clear D. The CDR3 covers 14 residues. Germline values: CDR1 GTSNPN, CDR2 SVGIG (reference sequence). V lost 4 bases to trimming and J lost 3 bases, with 15 bases between them. The CDR3, as DNA: TGTGCCTGGATCCCCCCTCTCCGGGACTATGGCTACACCTTC. The encoded protein is CAWIPPLRDYGYTF.

This rearrangement joins TRBV2 to TRBJ1-3; the D gene is possibly TRBD1 (6 bases). CDR3 size: 17 residues. Deletions cut 2 bases from V and 0 bases from J, with 14 bases between. Germline loops: CDR1 SNHLY, CDR2 FYNNEI. The CDR3 nucleotides read TGTGCCAGCAGTGAATGGCCGGACAGCAGCTCTGGAAACACCATATATTTT. It translates to CASSEWPDSSSGNTIYF.